This T cell receptor (beta chain) was sequenced during a study of cytotoxic CD8 clonotypes in ibrutinib-treated CLL. With respect to this clone: Antigen specificity is unknown.

This CDR3 spans 14 amino acids. V was trimmed by 3 bases and J by 5 bases, leaving 13 bases between them. The germline gives CDR1 KGHSH, CDR2 LQKENI. Study-wide findings and caveats: Contraction or stability on treatment characterized the public clonotypes, which were uncommon.

Some clones are missing from TCRdb's copy, which holds only in-frame ones; the method was immunoSEQ multiplex PCR. The table includes 110,000 to 150,000 clones, around 76% detected once. This rearrangement joins TRBV18 to TRBJ2-5, with D unclear. The source material was PBMCs, sampled after 24 months of ibrutinib treatment. The clonotype was recovered from a human donor with chronic lymphocytic leukemia. DNA of the CDR3: TGTGCCAGCTCACCGGTGGCGGCTCGGGAGACCCAGTACTTC. Residues: CASSPVAARETQYF.